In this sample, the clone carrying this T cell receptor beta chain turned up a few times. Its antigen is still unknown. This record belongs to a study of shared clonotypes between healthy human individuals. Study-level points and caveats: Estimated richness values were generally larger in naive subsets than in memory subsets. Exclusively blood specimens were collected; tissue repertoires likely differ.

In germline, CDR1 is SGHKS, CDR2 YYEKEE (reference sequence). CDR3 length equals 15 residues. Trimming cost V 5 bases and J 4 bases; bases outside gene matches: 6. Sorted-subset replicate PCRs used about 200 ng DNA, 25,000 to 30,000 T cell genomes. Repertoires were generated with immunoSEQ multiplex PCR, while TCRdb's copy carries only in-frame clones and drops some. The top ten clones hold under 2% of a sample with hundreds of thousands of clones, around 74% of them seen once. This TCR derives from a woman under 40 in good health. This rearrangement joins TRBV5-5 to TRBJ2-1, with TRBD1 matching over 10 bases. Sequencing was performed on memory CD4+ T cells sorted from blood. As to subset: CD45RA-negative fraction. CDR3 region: CASSTGTGVYNEQFF. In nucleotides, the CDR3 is TGTGCCAGCAGTACCGGGACAGGGGTTTACAATGAGCAGTTCTTC.